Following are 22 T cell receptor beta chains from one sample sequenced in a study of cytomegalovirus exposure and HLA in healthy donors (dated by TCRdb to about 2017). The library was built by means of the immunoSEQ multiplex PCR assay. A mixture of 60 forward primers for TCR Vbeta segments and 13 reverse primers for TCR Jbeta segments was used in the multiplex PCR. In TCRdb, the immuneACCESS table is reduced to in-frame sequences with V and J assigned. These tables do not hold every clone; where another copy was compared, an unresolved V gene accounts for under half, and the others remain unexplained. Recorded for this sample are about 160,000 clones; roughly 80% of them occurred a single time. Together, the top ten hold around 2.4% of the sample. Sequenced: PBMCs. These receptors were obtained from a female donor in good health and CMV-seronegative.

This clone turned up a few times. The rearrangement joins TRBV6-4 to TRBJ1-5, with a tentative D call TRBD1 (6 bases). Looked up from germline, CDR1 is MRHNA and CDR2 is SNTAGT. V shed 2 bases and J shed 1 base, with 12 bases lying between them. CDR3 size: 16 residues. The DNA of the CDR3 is TGTGCCAGCAGTGACACCGCGCAGGGGAGCAATCAGCCCCAGCATTTT. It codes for CASSDTAQGSNQPQHF.

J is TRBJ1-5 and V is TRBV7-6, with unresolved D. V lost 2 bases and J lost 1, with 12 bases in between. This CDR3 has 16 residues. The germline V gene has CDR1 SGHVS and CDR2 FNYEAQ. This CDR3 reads CASSLLRAGSNQPQHF. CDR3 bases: TGTGCCAGCAGCTTACTTCGTGCCGGGAGCAATCAGCCCCAGCATTTT.

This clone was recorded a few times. The CDR3 DNA is TGCGCCAGCAGCTCGAAGAGCGGGACCCCGGCGGGTCAGTACTTC. It codes for CASSSKSGTPAGQYF. The V gene is TRBV5-1, the J gene TRBJ2-4; 7 nucleotides line up with TRBD2. Germline CDR1 reads SGHRS; CDR2 reads YFSETQ. The CDR3 is 15 amino acids. Trimming took 3 bases from V and 12 from J; bases not matched to a gene: 15.

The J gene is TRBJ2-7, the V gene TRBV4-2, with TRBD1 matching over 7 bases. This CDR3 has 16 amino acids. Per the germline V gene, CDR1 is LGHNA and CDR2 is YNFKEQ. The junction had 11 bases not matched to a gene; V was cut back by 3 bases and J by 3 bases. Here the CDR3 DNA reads TGTGCCAGCAGCCAGGAAGACAGGGTTCTCCACTACGAGCAGTACTTC. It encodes CASSQEDRVLHYEQYF.

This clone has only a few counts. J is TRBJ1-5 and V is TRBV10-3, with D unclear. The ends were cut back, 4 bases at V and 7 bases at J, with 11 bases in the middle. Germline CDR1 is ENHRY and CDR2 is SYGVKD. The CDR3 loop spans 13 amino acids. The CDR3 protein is CAISGPVGQPQHF. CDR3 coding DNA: TGTGCCATCAGTGGCCCGGTCGGGCAGCCCCAGCATTTT.

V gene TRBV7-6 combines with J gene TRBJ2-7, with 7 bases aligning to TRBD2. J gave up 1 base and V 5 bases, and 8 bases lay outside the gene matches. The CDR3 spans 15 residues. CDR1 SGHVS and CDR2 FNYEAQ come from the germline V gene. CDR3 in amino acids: CASSLGRGGSYEQYF. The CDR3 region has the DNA TGTGCCAGCAGCCTTGGGAGGGGAGGGTCCTACGAGCAGTACTTC.

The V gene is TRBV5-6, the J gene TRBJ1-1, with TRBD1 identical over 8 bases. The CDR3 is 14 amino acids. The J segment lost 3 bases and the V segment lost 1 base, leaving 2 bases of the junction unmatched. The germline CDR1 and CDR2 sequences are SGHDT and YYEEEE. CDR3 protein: CASSLYRGDTEAFF. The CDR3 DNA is TGTGCCAGCAGCTTGTACAGGGGGGACACTGAAGCTTTCTTT.

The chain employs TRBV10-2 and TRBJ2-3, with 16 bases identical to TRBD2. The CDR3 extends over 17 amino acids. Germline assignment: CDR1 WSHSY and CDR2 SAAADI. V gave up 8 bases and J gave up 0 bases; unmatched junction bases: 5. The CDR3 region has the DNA TGCGCCAGCGTTCCGGGACTAGCGGGAGGGAGCACAGATACGCAGTATTTT. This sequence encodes CASVPGLAGGSTDTQYF.

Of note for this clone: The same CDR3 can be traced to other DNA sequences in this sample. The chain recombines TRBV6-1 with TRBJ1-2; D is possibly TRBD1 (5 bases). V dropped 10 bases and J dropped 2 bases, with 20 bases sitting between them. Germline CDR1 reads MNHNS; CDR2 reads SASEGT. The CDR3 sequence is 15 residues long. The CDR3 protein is CAIFTTDRFNYGYTF. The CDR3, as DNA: TGTGCCATCTTTACTACAGACAGATTCAACTATGGCTACACCTTC.

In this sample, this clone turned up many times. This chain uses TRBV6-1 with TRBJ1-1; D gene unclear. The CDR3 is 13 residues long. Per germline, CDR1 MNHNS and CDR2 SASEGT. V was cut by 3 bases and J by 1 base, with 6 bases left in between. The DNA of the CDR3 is TGTGCCAGCAGTGATACTGCGAACACTGAAGCTTTCTTT. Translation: CASSDTANTEAFF.

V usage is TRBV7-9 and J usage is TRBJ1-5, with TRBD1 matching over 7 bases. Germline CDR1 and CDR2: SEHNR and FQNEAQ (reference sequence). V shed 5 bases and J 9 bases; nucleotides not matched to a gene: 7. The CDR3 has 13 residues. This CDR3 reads CASSPPTGWPQHF. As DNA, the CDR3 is TGTGCCAGCAGCCCACCGACAGGGTGGCCCCAGCATTTT.

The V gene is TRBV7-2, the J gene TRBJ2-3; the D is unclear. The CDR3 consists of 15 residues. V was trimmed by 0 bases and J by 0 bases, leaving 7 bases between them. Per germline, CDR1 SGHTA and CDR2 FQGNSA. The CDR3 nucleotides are TGTGCCAGCAGCTTAGCCCGGTCTAGCACAGATACGCAGTATTTT. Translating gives CASSLARSSTDTQYF.

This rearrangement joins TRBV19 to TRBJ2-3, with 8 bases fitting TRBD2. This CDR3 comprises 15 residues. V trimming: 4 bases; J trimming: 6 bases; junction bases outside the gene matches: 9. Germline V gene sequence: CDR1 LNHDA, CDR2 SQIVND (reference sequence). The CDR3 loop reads CASSTRLAPMDTQYF. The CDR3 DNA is TGTGCCAGTAGTACGAGACTAGCGCCAATGGATACGCAGTATTTT.

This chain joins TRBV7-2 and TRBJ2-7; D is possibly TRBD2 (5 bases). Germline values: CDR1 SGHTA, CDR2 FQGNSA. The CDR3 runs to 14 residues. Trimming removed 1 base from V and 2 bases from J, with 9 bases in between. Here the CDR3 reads CASSLGPGTYEQYF. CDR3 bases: TGTGCCAGCAGCTTAGGTCCCGGGACCTACGAGCAGTACTTC.

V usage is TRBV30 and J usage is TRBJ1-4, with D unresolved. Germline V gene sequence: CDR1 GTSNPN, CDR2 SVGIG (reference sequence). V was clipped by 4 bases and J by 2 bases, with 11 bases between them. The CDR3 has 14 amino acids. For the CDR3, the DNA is TGTGCCTGGACCGCGGGCATGACTAATGAAAAACTGTTTTTT. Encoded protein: CAWTAGMTNEKLFF.

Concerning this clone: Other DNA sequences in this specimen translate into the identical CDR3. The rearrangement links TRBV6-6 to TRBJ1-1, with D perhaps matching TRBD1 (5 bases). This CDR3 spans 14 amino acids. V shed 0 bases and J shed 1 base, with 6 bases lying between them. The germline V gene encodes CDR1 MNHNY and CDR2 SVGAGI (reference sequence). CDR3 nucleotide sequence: TGTGCCAGCAGTTACTCGGGGCGGAACACTGAAGCTTTCTTT. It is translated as CASSYSGRNTEAFF.

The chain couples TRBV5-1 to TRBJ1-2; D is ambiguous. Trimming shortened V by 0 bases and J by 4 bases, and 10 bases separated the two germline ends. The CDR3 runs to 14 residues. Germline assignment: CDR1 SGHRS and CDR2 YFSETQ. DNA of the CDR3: TGCGCCAGCAGCTTGGCTGTGACAATCTATGGCTACACCTTC. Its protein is CASSLAVTIYGYTF. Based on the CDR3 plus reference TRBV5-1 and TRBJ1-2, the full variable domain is KAGVTQTPRYLIKTRGQQVTLSCSPISGHRSVSWYQQTPGQGLQFLFEYFSETQRNKGNFPGRFSGRQFSNSRSEMNVSTLELGDSALYLCASSLAVTIYGYTFGSGTRLTVV.

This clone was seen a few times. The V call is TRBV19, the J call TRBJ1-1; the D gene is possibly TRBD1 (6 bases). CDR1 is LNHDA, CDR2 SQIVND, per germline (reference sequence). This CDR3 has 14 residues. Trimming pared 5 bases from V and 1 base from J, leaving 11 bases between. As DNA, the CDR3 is TGTGCCAGTAGTGTCCTACAGGGGAACACTGAAGCTTTCTTT. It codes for CASSVLQGNTEAFF. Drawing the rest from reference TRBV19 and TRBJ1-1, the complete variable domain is DGGITQSPKYLFRKEGQNVTLSCEQNLNHDAMYWYRQDPGQGLRLIYYSQIVNDFQKGDIAEGYSVSREKKESFPLTVTSAQKNPTAFYLCASSVLQGNTEAFFGQGTRLTVV.

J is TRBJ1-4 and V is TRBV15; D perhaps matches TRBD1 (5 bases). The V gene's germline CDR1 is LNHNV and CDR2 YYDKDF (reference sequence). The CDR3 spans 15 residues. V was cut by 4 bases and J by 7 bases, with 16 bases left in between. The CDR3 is CATSTLSTASEKLFF. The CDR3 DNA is TGTGCCACCAGCACCCTATCGACAGCTTCTGAAAAACTGTTTTTT.

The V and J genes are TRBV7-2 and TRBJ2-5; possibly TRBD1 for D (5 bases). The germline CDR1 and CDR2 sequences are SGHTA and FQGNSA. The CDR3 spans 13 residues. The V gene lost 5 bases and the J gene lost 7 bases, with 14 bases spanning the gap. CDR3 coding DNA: TGTGCCAGCAGCCCCCAGGGTTACGGGACCCAGTACTTC. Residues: CASSPQGYGTQYF.

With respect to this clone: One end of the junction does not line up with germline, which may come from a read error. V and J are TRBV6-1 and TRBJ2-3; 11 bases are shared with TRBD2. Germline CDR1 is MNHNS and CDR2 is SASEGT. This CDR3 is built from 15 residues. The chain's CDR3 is CASILAGGPTDTQYF. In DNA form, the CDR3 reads TGTGCCAGCATCTTAGCGGGGGGGCCCACAGATACACAGTATTTT.

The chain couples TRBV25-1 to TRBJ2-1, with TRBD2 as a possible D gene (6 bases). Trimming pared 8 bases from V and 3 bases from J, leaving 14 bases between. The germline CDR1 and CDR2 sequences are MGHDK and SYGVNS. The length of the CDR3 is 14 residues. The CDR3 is CASGPGGFYNEQFF. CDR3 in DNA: TGTGCCAGCGGCCCCGGGGGTTTCTACAATGAGCAGTTCTTC.